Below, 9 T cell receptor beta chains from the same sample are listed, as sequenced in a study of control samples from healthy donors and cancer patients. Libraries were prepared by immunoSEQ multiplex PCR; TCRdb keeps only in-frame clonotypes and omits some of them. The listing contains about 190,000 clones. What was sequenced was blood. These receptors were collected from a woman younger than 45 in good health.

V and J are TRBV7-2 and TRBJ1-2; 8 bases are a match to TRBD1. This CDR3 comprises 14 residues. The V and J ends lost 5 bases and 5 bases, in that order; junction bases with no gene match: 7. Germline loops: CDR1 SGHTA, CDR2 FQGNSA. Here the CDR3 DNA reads TGTGCCAGCAGCCTTGGACAGGGAGCTTATGGCTACACCTTC. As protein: CASSLGQGAYGYTF.

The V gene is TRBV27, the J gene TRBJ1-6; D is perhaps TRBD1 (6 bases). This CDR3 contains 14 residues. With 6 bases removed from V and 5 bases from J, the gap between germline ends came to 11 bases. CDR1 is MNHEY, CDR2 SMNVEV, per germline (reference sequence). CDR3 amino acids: CASSWGGHNSPLHF. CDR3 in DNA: TGTGCCAGCAGCTGGGGGGGGCATAATTCACCCCTCCACTTT.

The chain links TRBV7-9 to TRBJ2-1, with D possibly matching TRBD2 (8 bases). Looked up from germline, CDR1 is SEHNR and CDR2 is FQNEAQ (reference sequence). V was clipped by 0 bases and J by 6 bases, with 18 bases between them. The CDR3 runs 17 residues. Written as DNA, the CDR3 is TGTGCCAGCAGCTTAGCAATTCGACAGGGACTAGTCAATGAGCAGTTCTTC. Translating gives CASSLAIRQGLVNEQFF. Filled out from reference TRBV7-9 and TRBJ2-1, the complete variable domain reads DTGVSQNPRHKITKRGQNVTFRCDPISEHNRLYWYRQTLGQGPEFLTYFQNEAQLEKSRLLSDRFSAERPKGSFSTLEIQRTEQGDSAMYLCASSLAIRQGLVNEQFFGPGTRLTVL.

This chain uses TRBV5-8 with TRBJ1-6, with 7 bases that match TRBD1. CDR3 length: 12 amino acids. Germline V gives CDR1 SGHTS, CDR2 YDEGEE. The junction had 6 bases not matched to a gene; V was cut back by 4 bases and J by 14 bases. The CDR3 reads CASSISQGALHF. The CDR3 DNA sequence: TGTGCCAGCAGCATATCTCAGGGGGCCCTCCACTTT.

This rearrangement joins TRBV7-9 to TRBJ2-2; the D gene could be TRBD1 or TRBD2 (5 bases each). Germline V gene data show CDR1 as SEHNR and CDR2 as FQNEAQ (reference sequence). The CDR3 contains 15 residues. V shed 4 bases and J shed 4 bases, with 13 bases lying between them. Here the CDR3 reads CASSSTPGSTGELFF. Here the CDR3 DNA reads TGTGCCAGCAGCTCCACCCCAGGGAGCACCGGGGAGCTGTTTTTT.

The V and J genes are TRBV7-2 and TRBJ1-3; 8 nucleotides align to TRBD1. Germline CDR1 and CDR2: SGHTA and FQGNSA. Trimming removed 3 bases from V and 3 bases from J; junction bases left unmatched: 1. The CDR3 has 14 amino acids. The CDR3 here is CASSFRGLGNTIYF. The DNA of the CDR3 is TGTGCCAGCAGCTTCAGGGGGCTTGGAAACACCATATATTTT.

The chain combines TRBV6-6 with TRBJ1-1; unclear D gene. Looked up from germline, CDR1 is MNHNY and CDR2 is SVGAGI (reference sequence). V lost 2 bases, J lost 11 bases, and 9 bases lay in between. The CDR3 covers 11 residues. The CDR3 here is CASSYPPEAFF. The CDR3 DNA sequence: TGTGCCAGCAGTTACCCACCAGAGGCTTTCTTT.

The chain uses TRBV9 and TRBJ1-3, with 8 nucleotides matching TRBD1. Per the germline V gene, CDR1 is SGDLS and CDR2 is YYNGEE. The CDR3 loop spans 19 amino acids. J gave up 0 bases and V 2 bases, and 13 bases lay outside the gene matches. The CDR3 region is CASSVGQGRRSSSGNTIYF. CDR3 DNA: TGTGCCAGCAGCGTCGGACAGGGAAGAAGGTCGAGCTCTGGAAACACCATATATTTT.

Here the CDR3 reads CASRPQGVEPQHF. CDR3 in DNA: TGTGCCAGCAGGCCTCAGGGCGTAGAGCCCCAGCATTTT. The V and J genes are TRBV12-3 or TRBV12-4 and TRBJ1-5, with D possibly TRBD1 on 5 matching bases. The CDR3 has 13 residues. The ends were cut back, 6 bases at V and 8 bases at J, with 14 bases in the middle.